This TCR beta chain emerged from a study of blood T cell repertoires in COVID-19 (dated by TCRdb to about 2020). For context, the study as a whole: The collaborator samples originated in the United States, Italy and Spain and spanned the acute and convalescent phases of COVID-19. Subjects who had been exposed to COVID-19, were actively infected with it, or had recovered from it provided the deeply sampled blood TCRbeta repertoires that made up the dataset. The repertoires were released in a freely available public database intended as a resource for research on the immune response to SARS-CoV-2. A de-identified subject ID, COVID-19 status, age in years and sex were almost always included in the sample metadata. Samples came from the ongoing ImmuneRACE study (first 160 participants) plus 1,254 subjects from 6 global collaborators. The material from the prospective study consisted of cDNA or gDNA derived from T cells, B-cell-depleted T cells, or PBMCs. Where available, HLA class I and class II types were obtained from metadata supplied by the sample provider rather than from assay-based typing. Summary of the overall study and its limitations: Clinical and demographic metadata were provided uncurated, with the amount varying by source and participant.

About this clone: Its cognate antigen has yet to be identified. No much larger clone is present one base from it, and per-base qualities are unavailable.

TCRbeta CDR3 regions were amplified from genomic DNA by means of the immunoSEQ Assay, a bias-controlled multiplex PCR. On the study's bioinformatics: Within the assay, amplification of reference gene primers was used to estimate how many nucleated cells each sample contained. Sequence reads were collapsed and filtered to measure the absolute abundance of every unique TCRbeta CDR3 rearrangement. Productive Simpson clonality was computed per sample as the square root of Simpson's diversity index over productive rearrangements. TCRdb carries this immuneACCESS record with in-frame sequences only. Its versions omit some clonotypes, under half of them owing to an unresolved V gene in the studies checked, with the rest unexplained. V, J and clone size are those of that table, while D and trimming were read from the DNA. The table for this sample lists 200,000 to 300,000 clones; more than 80% of them were counted only once. The top ten constitute 6.5% to 8.5% of the sample.

CDR1 and CDR2, per the germline V gene (reference sequence), are GTSNPN and SVGIG. Including the terminal cysteine and phenylalanine, the CDR3 comprises 13 residues. The entry retains the CDR3 DNA only, 39 bases that are in frame from base 1. The trim is 3 bases for V and 6 bases for J, with a gap of 15 bases between the germline ends. One collaborating source in Seattle enrolled patients while the patients were actively infected and followed the patients over time throughout the course of disease. Collaborating institutions collected whole blood in K2EDTA tubes following their own protocols. For TCRbeta analysis, collaborators shipped samples as frozen whole blood, isolated PBMCs, or DNA extracted from either of those sample types.

The clonotype comes from a woman older than 75 with COVID-19, enrolled during active disease. The rearrangement combines TRBV30 with TRBJ2-7; the D segment could be TRBD1, given 5 matching bases. Sequencing input: peripheral blood. The DNA sequence reads TGTGCCTGGAGAATCTCAGGGTTGGGCGAGCAGTACTTC. The resulting protein is CAWRISGLGEQYF.